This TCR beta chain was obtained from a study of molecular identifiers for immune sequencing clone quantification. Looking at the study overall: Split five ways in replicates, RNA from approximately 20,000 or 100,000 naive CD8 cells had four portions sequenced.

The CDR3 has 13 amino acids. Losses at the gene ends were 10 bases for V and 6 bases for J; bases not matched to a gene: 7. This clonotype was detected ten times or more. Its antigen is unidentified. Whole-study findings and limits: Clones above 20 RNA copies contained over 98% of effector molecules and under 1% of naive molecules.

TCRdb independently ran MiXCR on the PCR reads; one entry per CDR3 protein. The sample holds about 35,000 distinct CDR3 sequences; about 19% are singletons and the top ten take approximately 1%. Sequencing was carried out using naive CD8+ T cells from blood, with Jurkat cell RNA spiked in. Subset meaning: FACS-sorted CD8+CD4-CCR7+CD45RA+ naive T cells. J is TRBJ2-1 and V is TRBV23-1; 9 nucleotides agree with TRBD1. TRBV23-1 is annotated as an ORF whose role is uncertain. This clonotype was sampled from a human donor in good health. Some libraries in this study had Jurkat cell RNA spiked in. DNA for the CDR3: TGCGCCATCCCGGGACAGGGAGGCAATGAGCAGTTCTTC. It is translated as CAIPGQGGNEQFF.